Below are 5 T cell receptor beta chains sequenced from a single sample in a study of blood T cell repertoires in COVID-19. TCRdb keeps only in-frame clones here, not all; method: immunoSEQ multiplex PCR. The table records 140,000 or so clones, more than 75% of them present only once. The sequencing input was peripheral blood. These receptors all stem from a woman of 80 years or more with acute or convalescent COVID-19.

J is TRBJ1-2 and V is TRBV7-2, with 12 bases fitting TRBD1. This CDR3 has 14 residues. The junction had 6 bases not matched to a gene; V was cut back by 5 bases and J by 8 bases. CDR1 and CDR2 (germline): SGHTA, FQGNSA. CDR3 loop: CASSTTGTGGGYTF. The CDR3 region has the DNA TGTGCCAGCAGCACCACCGGGACAGGGGGCGGCTACACCTTC.

This clone was seen just once. CDR3 in DNA: TGTGCCAGCAGCTTAGTCCCAGGGATGAACACTGAAGCTTTCTTT. Its protein is CASSLVPGMNTEAFF. The chain carries TRBV7-9 and TRBJ1-1; maybe TRBD1 (5 bases). Germline CDR1 SEHNR, CDR2 FQNEAQ (reference sequence). Trimming removed 1 base from V and 0 bases from J, with 9 bases in between. The CDR3 runs 15 residues.

This chain uses TRBV27 with TRBJ1-2; 10 nucleotides match TRBD1. Germline CDR1 MNHEY, CDR2 SMNVEV (reference sequence). The CDR3 contains 17 residues. The V and J ends lost 5 bases and 7 bases, in that order; junction bases with no gene match: 16. CDR3 region: CASSPTRDRGGFFGYTF. The CDR3 nucleotides are TGTGCCAGCAGTCCAACCCGGGACAGGGGTGGTTTCTTTGGCTACACCTTC.

V is TRBV2 and J is TRBJ2-5; D perhaps matches TRBD2 (6 bases). Germline CDR1 SNHLY, CDR2 FYNNEI. Trimming cost V 5 bases and J 2 bases, with 9 bases left between them. This CDR3 has 13 amino acids. The CDR3: CASSPAGQETQYF. The CDR3 nucleotides are TGTGCCAGCAGTCCGGCGGGACAAGAGACCCAGTACTTC.

The rearrangement joins TRBV14 to TRBJ2-1; D might be TRBD2 (5 bases). The CDR3 length is 15 residues. CDR1 is SGHDN, CDR2 FVKESK, per germline. The V end lost 0 bases, the J end lost 6 bases, and 12 bases lay between the germline ends. The CDR3 protein is CASSQERGYRNEQFF. CDR3 bases: TGTGCCAGCAGCCAAGAACGAGGGTACCGCAATGAGCAGTTCTTC.